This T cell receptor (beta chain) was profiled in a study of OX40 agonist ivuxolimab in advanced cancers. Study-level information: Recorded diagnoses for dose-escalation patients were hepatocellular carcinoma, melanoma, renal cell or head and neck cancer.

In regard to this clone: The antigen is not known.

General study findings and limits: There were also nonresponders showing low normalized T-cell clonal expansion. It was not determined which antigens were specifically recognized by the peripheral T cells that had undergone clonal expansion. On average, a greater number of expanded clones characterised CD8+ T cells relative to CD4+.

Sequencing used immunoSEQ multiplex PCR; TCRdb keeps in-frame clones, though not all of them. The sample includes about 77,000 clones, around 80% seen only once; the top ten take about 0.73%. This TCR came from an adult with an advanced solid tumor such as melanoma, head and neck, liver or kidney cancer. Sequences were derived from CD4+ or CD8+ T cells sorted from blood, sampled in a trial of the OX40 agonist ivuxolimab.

The CDR3 spells CASSLTAGGFYEQYF. The CDR3 region has the DNA TGTGCCAGCAGCTTAACGGCAGGGGGTTTCTACGAGCAGTACTTC. The chain employs TRBV7-9 and TRBJ2-7, with 7 positions matching TRBD1. The CDR3 totals 15 residues. Germline trimming cut 2 bases from V and 3 bases from J; bases unmatched to any gene: 7. CDR1 SEHNR and CDR2 FQNEAQ come from the germline V gene (reference sequence).